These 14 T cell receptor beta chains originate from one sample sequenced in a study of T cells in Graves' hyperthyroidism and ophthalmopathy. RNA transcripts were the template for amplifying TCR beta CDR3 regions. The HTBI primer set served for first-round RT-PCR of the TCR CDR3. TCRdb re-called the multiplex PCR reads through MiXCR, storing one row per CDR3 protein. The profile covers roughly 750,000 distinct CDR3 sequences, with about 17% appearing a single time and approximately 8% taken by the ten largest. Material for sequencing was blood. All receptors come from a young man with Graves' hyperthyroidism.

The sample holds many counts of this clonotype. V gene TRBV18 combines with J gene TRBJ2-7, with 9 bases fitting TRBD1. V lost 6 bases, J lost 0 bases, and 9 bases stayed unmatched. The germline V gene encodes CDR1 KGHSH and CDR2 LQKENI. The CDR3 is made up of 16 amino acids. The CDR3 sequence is CASSYTGTGNSYEQYF. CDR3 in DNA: TGTGCCAGCTCGTATACCGGGACAGGGAACTCCTACGAGCAGTACTTC.

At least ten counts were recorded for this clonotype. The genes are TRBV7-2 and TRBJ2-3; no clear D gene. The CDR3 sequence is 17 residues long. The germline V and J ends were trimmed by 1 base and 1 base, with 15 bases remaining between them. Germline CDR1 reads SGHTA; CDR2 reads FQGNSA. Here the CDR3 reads CASSLGFYPGGTDTQYF. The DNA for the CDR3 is TGTGCCAGCAGCTTAGGTTTTTATCCGGGTGGCACAGATACGCAGTATTTT. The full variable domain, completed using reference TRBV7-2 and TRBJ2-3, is GAGVSQSPSNKVTEKGKDVELRCDPISGHTALYWYRQSLGQGLEFLIYFQGNSAPDKSGLPSDRFSAERTGGSVSTLTIQRTQQEDSAVYLCASSLGFYPGGTDTQYFGPGTRLTVL.

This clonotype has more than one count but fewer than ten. CDR3 sequence reads: CASSLSGLRGYTF. CDR3 sequence (DNA): TGTGCCAGCAGTCTCAGCGGCCTTCGGGGCTACACCTTC. The chain combines TRBV12-3 or TRBV12-4 with TRBJ1-2, with unresolved D. CDR3 length equals 13 residues. Deletions cut 5 bases from V and 8 bases from J, with 15 bases between.

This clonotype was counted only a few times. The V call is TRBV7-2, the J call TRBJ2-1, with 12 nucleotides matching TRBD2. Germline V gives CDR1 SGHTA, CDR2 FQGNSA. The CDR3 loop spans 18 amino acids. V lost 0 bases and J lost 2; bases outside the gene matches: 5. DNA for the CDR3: TGTGCCAGCAGCTTAGCGCGGACTAGCGGGAAGGCCTACAATGAGCAGTTCTTC. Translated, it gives CASSLARTSGKAYNEQFF.

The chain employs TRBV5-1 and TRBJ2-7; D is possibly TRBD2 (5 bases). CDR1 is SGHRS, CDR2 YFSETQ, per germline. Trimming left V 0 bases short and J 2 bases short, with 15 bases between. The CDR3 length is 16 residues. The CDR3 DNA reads TGCGCCAGCAGCTTGGAGGGAGCCGCGAAAACCTACGAGCAGTACTTC. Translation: CASSLEGAAKTYEQYF.

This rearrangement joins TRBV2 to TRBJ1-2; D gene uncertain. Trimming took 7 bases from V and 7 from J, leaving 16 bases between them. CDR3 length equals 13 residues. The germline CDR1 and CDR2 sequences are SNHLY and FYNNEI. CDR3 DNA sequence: TGTGCCAGCAACCTCGAGGAGGGTGGTGGCTACACCTTC. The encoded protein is CASNLEEGGGYTF.

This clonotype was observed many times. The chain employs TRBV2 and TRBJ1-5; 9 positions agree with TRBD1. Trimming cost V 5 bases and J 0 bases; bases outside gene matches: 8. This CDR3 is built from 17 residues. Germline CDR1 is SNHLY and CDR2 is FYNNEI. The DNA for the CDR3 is TGTGCCAGCAGTTCCGGGACAGGGACGAATAGCAATCAGCCCCAGCATTTT. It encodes CASSSGTGTNSNQPQHF.

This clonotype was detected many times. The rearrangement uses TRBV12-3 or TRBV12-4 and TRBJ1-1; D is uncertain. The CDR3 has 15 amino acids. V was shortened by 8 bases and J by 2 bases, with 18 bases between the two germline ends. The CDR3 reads CASSRPEDLNTEAFF. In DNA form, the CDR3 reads TGTGCCAGCTCCCGCCCGGAGGATTTAAACACTGAAGCTTTCTTT.

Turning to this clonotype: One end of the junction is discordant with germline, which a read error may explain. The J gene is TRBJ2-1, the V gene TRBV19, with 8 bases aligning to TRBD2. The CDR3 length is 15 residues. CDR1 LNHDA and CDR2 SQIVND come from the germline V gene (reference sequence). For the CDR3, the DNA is TGTGCCAGTAGTATTCGAGCGGGAGTGACAAATGAGCAGCTCTTC. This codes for CASSIRAGVTNEQLF.

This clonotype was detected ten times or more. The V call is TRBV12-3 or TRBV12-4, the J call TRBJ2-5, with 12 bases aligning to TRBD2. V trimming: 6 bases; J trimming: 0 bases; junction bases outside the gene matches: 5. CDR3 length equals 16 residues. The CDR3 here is CASSPGLAGNQETQYF. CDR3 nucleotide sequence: TGTGCCAGCAGCCCAGGACTAGCGGGGAACCAAGAGACCCAGTACTTC.

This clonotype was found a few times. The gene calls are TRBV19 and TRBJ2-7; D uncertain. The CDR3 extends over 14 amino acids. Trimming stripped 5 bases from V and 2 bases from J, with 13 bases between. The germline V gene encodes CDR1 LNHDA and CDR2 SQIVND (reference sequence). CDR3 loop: CASSVAVNTYEQYF. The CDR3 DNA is TGTGCCAGTAGTGTAGCAGTTAACACCTACGAGCAGTACTTC. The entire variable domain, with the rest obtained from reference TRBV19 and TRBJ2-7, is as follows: DGGITQSPKYLFRKEGQNVTLSCEQNLNHDAMYWYRQDPGQGLRLIYYSQIVNDFQKGDIAEGYSVSREKKESFPLTVTSAQKNPTAFYLCASSVAVNTYEQYFGPGTRLTVT.

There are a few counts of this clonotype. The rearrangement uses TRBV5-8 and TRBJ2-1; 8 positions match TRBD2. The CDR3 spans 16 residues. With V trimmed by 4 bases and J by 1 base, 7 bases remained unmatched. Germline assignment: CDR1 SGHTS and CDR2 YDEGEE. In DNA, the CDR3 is TGTGCCAGCAGCCGGATGGGACTAGGTTCCTACAATGAGCAGTTCTTC. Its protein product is CASSRMGLGSYNEQFF.

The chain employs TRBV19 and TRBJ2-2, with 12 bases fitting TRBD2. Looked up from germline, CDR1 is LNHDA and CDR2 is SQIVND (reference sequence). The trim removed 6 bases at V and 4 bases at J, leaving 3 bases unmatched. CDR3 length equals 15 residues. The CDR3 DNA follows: TGTGCCAGTAGGAGGACTAGCGGGATCACCGGGGAGCTGTTTTTT. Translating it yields CASRRTSGITGELFF.

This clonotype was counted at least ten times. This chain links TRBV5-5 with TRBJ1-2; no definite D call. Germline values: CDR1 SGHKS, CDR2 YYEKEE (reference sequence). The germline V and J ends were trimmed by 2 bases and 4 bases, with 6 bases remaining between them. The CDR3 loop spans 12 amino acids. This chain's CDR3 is CASSFSGYGYTF. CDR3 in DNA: TGTGCCAGCAGCTTCTCGGGCTATGGCTACACCTTC.